This entry concerns a single TCR beta chain. The record originates from a study of blood T cell repertoires in COVID-19. Whole-study context: Acute and convalescent COVID-19 specimens originated in the United States, Italy and Spain. T cells, B-cell-depleted T cells, or PBMCs supplied cDNA or gDNA.

This CDR3 comprises 16 residues. The V segment lost 4 bases and the J segment 7 bases; nucleotides outside the gene matches: 13. Germline CDR1 and CDR2: SGHTA and FQGNSA. Original handling: Using reference gene primer amplification, nucleated cell counts were estimated. Method: immunoSEQ multiplex PCR; TCRdb's copy keeps in-frame clones and lacks some. Clone size and V and J calls were adopted from that table, with D and trimming inferred from the DNA. The sample consists of roughly 200,000 clones, roughly 85% of them appearing once. Sequenced input: peripheral blood. The chain links TRBV7-2 to TRBJ1-2, with 9 bases aligning to TRBD1. This TCR came from a woman aged 80 or over with acute or convalescent COVID-19. CDR3 loop: CASSWPGRDREGGYTF. DNA for the CDR3: TGTGCCAGCAGCTGGCCCGGCCGGGACAGGGAGGGTGGCTACACCTTC.